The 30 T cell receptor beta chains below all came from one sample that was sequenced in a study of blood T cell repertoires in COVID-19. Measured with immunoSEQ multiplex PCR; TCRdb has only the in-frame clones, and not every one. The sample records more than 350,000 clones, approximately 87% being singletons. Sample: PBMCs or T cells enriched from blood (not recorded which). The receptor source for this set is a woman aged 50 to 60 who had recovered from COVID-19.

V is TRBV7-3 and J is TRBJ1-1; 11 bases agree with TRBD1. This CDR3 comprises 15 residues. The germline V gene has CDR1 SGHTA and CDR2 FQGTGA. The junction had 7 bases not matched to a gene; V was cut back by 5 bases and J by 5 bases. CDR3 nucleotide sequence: TGTGCCAGCAGCAGACGGACAGGGGGCCTGACTGAAGCTTTCTTT. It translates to CASSRRTGGLTEAFF.

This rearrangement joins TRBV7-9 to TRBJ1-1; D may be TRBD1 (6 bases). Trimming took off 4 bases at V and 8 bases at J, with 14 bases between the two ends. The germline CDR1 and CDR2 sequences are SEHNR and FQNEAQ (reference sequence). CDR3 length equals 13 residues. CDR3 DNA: TGTGCCAGCAGCTCCAGGACAGCCCGGGAAGCTTTCTTT. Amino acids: CASSSRTAREAFF.

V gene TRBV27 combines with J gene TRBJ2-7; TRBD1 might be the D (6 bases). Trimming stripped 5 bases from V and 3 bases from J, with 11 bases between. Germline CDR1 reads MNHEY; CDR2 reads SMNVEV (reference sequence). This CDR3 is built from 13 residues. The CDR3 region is CASSHGQSYEQYF. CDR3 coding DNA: TGTGCCAGCAGTCACGGACAGAGCTACGAGCAGTACTTC.

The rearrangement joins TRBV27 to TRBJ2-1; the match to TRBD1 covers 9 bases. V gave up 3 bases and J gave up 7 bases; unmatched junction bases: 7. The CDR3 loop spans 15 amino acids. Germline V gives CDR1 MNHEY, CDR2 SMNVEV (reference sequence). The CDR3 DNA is TGTGCCAGCAGTTTGGGGACAGGGAACCTGAATGAGCAGTTCTTC. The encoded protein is CASSLGTGNLNEQFF.

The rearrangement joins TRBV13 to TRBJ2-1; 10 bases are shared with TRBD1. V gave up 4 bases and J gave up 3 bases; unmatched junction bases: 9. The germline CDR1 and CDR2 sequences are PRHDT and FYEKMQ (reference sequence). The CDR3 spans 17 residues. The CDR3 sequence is CASSWGTGDRSYNEQFF. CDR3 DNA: TGTGCCAGCAGCTGGGGGACAGGGGACAGGAGCTACAATGAGCAGTTCTTC.

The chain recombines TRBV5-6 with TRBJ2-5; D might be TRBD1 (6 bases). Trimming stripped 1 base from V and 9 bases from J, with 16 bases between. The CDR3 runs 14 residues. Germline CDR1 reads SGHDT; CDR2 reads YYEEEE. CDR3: CASSLHRAPPAQYF. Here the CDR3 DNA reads TGTGCCAGCAGCTTGCACAGGGCCCCCCCAGCCCAGTACTTC. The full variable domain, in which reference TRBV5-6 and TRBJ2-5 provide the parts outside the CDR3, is DAGVTQSPTHLIKTRGQQVTLRCSPKSGHDTVSWYQQALGQGPQFIFQYYEEEERQRGNFPDRFSGHQFPNYSSELNVNALLLGDSALYLCASSLHRAPPAQYFGPGTRLLVL.

The CDR3 region is CASSQVGEGDQPQHF. CDR3 DNA sequence: TGCGCCAGCAGCCAAGTTGGGGAGGGGGATCAGCCCCAGCATTTT. The chain combines TRBV4-1 with TRBJ1-5, with a weak D call TRBD1 (6 bases). V shed 1 base and J shed 5 bases, with 12 bases lying between them. The CDR3 has 15 amino acids. Germline loops: CDR1 MGHRA, CDR2 YSYEKL.

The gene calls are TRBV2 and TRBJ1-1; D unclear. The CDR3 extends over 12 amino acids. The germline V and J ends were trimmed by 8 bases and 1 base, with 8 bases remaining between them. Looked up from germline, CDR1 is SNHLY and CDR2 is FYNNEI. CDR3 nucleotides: TGTGCCAGCGGCAGTTGGAACACTGAAGCTTTCTTT. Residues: CASGSWNTEAFF.

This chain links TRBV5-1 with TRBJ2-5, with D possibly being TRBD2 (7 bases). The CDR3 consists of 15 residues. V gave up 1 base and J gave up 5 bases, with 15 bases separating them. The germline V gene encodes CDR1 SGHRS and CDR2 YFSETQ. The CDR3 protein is CASSLNPGGGETQYF. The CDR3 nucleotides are TGCGCCAGCAGCTTGAATCCGGGGGGCGGGGAGACCCAGTACTTC.

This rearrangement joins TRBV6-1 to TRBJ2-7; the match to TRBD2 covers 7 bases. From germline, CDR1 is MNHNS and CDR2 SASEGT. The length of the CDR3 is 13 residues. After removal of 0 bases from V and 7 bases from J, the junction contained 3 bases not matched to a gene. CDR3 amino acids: CASSEAYGGEQYF. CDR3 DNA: TGTGCCAGCAGTGAAGCATACGGGGGGGAGCAGTACTTC.

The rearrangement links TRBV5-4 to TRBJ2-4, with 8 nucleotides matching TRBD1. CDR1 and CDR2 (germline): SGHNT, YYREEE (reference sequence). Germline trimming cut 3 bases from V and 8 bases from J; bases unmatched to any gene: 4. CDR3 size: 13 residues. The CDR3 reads CASSSGQGDIQYF. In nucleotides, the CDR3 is TGTGCCAGCAGCTCAGGACAGGGAGACATTCAGTACTTC.

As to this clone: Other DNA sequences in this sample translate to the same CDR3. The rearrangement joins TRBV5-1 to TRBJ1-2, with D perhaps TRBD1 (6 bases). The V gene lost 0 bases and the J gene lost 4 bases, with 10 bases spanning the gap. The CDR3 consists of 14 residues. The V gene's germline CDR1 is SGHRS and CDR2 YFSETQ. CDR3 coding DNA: TGCGCCAGCAGCTTGGGGGGGCAGGCCTATGGCTACACCTTC. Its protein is CASSLGGQAYGYTF.

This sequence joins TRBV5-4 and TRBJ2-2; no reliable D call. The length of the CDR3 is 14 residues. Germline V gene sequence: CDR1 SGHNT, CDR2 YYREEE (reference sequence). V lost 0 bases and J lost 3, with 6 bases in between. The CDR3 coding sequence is TGTGCCAGCAGCTTGGATGTATACACCGGGGAGCTGTTTTTT. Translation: CASSLDVYTGELFF.

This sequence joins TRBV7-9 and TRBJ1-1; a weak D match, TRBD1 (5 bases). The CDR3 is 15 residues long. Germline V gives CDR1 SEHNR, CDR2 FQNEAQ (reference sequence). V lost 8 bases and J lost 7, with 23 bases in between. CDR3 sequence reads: CASPDVPGDPFEAFF. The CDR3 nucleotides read TGTGCCAGCCCCGACGTCCCGGGGGACCCATTTGAAGCTTTCTTT.

The chain's CDR3 is CAWSLGGADYGYTF. CDR3 coding DNA: TGTGCCTGGAGTCTTGGGGGCGCTGACTATGGCTACACCTTC. The rearrangement joins TRBV30 to TRBJ1-2, with TRBD1 as a possible D gene (6 bases). This CDR3 is 14 amino acids long. CDR1 is GTSNPN, CDR2 SVGIG, per germline (reference sequence). V was shortened by 2 bases and J by 3 bases, with 13 bases between the two germline ends. Complete variable domain (other parts from reference TRBV30 and TRBJ1-2): SQTIHQWPATLVQPVGSPLSLECTVEGTSNPNLYWYRQAAGRGLQLLFYSVGIGQISSEVPQNLSASRPQDRQFILSSKKLLLSDSGFYLCAWSLGGADYGYTFGSGTRLTVV.

The CDR3 sequence: CASSSNTPGQAEAFF. The CDR3 DNA reads TGTGCCAGCAGCTCCAACACCCCGGGACAGGCGGAGGCTTTCTTT. The chain is built from TRBV7-2 and TRBJ1-1; 8 positions match TRBD1. CDR1 is SGHTA, CDR2 FQGNSA, per germline. The V segment lost 4 bases and the J segment 11 bases; nucleotides outside the gene matches: 15. The CDR3 loop spans 15 amino acids.

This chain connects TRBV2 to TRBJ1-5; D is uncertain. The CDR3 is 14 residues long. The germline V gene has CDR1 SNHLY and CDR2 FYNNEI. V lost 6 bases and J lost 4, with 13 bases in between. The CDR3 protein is CASRSGKSNQPQHF. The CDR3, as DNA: TGTGCCAGCAGATCGGGGAAGAGTAATCAGCCCCAGCATTTT.

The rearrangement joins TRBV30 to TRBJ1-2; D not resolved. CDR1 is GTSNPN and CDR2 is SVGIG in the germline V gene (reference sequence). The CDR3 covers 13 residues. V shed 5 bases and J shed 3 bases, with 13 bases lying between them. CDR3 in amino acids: CAWDPGQYYGYTF. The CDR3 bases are TGTGCCTGGGACCCGGGTCAGTACTATGGCTACACCTTC. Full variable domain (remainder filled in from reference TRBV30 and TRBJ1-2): SQTIHQWPATLVQPVGSPLSLECTVEGTSNPNLYWYRQAAGRGLQLLFYSVGIGQISSEVPQNLSASRPQDRQFILSSKKLLLSDSGFYLCAWDPGQYYGYTFGSGTRLTVV.

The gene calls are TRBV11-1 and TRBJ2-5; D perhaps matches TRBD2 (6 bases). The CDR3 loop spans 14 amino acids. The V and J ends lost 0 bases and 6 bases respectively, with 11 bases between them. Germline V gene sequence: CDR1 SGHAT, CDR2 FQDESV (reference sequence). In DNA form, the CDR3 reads TGTGCCAGCAGCTTAGCGCGGGGTAGACAGACCCAGTACTTC. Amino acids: CASSLARGRQTQYF.

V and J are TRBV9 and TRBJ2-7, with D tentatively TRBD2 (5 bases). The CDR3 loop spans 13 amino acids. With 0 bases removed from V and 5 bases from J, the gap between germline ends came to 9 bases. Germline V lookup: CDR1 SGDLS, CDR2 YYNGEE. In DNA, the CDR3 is TGTGCCAGCAGCGTAGGGTCCGGGGACGAGCAGTACTTC. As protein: CASSVGSGDEQYF.

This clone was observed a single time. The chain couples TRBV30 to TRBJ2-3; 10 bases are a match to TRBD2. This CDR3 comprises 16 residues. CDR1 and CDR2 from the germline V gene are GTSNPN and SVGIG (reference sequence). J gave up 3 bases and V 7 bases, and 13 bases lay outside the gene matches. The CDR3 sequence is CASKLAGSWGTDTQYF. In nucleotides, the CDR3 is TGTGCCTCGAAACTAGCGGGGTCTTGGGGGACAGATACGCAGTATTTT.

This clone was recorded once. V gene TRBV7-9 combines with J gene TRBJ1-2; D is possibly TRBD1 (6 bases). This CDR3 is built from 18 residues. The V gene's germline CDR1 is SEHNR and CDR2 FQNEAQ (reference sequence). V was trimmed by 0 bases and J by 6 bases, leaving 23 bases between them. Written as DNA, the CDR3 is TGTGCCAGCAGCTTAGCGCCTAGACTCCAGGGGCCCCTAGATGGCTACACCTTC. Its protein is CASSLAPRLQGPLDGYTF.

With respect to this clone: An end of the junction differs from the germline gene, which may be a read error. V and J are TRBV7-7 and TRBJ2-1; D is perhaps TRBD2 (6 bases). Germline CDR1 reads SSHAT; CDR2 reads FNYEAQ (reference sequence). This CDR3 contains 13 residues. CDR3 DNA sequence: TGTGCTAGCAGCTTGCGGGGAACCAATGAGCAGTTCTTC. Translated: CASSLRGTNEQFF.

The CDR3 spells CTSSPRDTEAFF. The CDR3 nucleotides are TGCACCAGCAGCCCCCGGGACACTGAAGCTTTCTTT. V gene TRBV1 combines with J gene TRBJ1-1. TRBV1 is reported as a pseudogene. The CDR3 contains 12 residues.

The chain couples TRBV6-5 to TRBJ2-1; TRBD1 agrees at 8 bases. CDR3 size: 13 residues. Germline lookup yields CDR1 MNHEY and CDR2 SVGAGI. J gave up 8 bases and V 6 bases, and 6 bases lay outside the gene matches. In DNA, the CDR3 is TGTGCCAGCAGCCCCAGGGGGCGGGATGAGCAGTTCTTC. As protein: CASSPRGRDEQFF.

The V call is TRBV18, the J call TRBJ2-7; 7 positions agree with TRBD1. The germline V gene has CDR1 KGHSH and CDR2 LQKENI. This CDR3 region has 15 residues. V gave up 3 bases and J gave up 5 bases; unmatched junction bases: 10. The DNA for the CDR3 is TGTGCCAGCTCACCGTGGGACAGCCTACGCCACGAGCAGTACTTC. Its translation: CASSPWDSLRHEQYF.

This CDR3 is CASSLDPGGNYGYTF. The DNA of the CDR3 is TGCGCCAGCAGCTTGGATCCAGGGGGGAACTATGGCTACACCTTC. The genes are TRBV5-1 and TRBJ1-2; 7 bases line up with TRBD1. Per germline, CDR1 SGHRS and CDR2 YFSETQ. V gave up 0 bases and J gave up 2 bases; unmatched junction bases: 4. The CDR3 contains 15 residues. The full variable domain, rest sourced from reference TRBV5-1 and TRBJ1-2, is KAGVTQTPRYLIKTRGQQVTLSCSPISGHRSVSWYQQTPGQGLQFLFEYFSETQRNKGNFPGRFSGRQFSNSRSEMNVSTLELGDSALYLCASSLDPGGNYGYTFGSGTRLTVV.

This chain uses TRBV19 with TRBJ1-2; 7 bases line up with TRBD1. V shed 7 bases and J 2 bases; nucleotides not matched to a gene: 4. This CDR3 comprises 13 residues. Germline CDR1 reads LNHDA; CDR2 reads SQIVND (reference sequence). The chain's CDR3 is CASTDRVNYGYTF. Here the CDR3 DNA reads TGTGCCAGTACTGACAGGGTGAACTATGGCTACACCTTC.

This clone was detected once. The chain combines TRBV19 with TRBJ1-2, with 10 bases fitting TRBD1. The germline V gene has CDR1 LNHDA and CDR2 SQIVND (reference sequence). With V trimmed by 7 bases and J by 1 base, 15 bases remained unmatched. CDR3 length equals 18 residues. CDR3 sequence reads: CASTKTRDRGFDNYGYTF. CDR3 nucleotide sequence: TGTGCCAGTACCAAAACCCGGGACAGGGGTTTTGATAACTATGGCTACACCTTC.

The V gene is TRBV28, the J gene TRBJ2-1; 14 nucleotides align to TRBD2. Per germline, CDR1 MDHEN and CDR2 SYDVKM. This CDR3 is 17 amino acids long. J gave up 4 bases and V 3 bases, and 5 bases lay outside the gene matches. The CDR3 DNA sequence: TGTGCCAGCAGTTTCTTCCGGACTAGCGGGGGGTACAATGAGCAGTTCTTC. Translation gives CASSFFRTSGGYNEQFF.